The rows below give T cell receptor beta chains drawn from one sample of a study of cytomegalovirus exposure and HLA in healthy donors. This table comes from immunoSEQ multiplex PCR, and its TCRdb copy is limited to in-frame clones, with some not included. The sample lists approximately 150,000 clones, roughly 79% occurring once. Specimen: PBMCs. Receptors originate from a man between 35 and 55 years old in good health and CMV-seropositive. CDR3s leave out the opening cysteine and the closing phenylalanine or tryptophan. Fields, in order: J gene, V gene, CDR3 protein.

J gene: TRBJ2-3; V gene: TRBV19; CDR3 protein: ASSTLAELTDTQY
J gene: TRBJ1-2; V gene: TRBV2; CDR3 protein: ASSEGQGSRGYT
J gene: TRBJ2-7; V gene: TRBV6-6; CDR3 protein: ASSKRRDRVHHEQY
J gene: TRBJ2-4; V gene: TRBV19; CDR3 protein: ASRNPTELGNIQY
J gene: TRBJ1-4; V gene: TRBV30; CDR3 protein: AWTLGQGTTNEKLF
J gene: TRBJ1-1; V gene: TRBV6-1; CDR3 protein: ASSGQVRRSDTEAF
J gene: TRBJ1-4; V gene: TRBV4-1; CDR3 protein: ASSQDLFGQGREKLF
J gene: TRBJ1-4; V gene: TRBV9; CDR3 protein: ASSGEQGPNEKLF
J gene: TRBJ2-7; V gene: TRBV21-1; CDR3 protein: ASSKARNEQY
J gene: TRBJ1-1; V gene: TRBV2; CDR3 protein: ASSESRGFNTEAF
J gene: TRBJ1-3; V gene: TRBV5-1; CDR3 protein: ASSLDLSSGNTIY
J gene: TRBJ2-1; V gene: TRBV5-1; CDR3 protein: ASSLVVTNEQF
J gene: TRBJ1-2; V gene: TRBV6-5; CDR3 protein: ASRRTGLNYGYT
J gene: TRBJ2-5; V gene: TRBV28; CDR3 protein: ASSLPSSGQDQY
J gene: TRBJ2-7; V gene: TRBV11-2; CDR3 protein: ASSPPGQGLHEQY